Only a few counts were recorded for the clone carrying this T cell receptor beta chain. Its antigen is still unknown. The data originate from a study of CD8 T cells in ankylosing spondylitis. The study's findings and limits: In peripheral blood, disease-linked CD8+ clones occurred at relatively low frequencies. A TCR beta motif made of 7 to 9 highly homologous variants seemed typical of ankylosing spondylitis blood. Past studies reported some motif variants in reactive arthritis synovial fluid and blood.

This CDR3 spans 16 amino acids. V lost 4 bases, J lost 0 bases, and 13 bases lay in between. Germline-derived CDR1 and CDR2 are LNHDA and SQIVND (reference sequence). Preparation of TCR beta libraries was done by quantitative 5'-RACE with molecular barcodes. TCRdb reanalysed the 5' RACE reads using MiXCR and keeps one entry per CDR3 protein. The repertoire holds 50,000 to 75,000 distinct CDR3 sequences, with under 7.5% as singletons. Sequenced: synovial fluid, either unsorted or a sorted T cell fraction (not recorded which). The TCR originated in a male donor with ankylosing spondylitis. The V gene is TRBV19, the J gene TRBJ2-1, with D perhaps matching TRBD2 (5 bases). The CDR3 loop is CASSTLIAFSYNEQFF. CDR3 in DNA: TGTGCCAGTAGTACTTTGATAGCGTTCTCCTACAATGAGCAGTTCTTC. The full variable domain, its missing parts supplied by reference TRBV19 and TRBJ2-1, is DGGITQSPKYLFRKEGQNVTLSCEQNLNHDAMYWYRQDPGQGLRLIYYSQIVNDFQKGDIAEGYSVSREKKESFPLTVTSAQKNPTAFYLCASSTLIAFSYNEQFFGPGTRLTVL.